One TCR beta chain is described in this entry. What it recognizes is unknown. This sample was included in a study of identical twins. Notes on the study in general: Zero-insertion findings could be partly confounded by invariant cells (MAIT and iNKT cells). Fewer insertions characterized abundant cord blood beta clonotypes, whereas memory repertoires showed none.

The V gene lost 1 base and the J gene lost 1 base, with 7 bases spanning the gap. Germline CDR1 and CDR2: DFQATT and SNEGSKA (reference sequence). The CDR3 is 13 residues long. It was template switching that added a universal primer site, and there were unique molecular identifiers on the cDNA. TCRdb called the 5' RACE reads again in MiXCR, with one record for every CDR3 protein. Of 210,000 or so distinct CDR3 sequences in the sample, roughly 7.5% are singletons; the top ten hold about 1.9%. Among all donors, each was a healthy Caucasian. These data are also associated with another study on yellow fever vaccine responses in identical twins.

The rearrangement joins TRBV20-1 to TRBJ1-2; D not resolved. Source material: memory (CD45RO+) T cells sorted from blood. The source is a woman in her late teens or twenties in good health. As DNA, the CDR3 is TGCAGTGCTAGAGTAGGCAGTAACTATGGCTACACCTTC. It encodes CSARVGSNYGYTF.